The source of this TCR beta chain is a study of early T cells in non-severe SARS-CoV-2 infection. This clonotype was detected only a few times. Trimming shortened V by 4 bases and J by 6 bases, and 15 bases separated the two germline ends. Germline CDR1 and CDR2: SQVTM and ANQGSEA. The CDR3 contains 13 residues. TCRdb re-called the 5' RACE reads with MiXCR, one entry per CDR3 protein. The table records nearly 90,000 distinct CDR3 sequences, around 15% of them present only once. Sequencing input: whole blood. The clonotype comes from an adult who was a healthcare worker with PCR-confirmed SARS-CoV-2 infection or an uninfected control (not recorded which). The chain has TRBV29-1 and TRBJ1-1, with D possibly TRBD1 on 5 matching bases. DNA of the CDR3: TGCAGCGTTGGGATGGGTCGGGGCCCTGAAGCTTTCTTT. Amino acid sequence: CSVGMGRGPEAFF.